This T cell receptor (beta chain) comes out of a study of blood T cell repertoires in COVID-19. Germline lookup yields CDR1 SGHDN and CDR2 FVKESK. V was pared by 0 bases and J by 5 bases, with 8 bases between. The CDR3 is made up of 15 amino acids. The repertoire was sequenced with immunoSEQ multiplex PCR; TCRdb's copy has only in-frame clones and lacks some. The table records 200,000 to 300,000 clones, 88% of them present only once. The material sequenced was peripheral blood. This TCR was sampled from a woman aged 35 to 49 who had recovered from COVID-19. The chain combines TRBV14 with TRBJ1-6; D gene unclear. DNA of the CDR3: TGTGCCAGCAGCCAAGAGGGGAGGAATAATTCACCCCTCCACTTT. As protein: CASSQEGRNNSPLHF.